This T cell receptor beta chain is from a study of blood T cell repertoires in COVID-19. On the study more broadly: Acute and convalescent COVID-19 specimens originated in the United States, Italy and Spain.

V was cut by 3 bases and J by 2 bases, with 12 bases left in between. This CDR3 comprises 15 residues. Germline lookup yields CDR1 SGHTA and CDR2 FQGTGA. Original analysis: It was from reference gene primer amplification that nucleated cell counts were estimated. Repertoires were generated with immunoSEQ multiplex PCR, while TCRdb's copy carries only in-frame clones and drops some. The V and J calls and clone size are taken from that table; D and trimming were inferred from the DNA. This table holds 95,000 to 120,000 clones, just over 70% found once. The sample was peripheral blood. The TCR was taken from a woman between 40 and 50 years old with acute or convalescent COVID-19. This chain uses TRBV7-3 with TRBJ2-3; D possibly corresponds to TRBD2 (5 bases). CDR3: CASSFAGLATDTQYF. The CDR3 coding sequence is TGTGCCAGCAGCTTTGCGGGCCTAGCCACAGATACGCAGTATTTT.